This is a list of T cell receptor beta chains from one sample in a study of Ad26.COV2.S vaccination and SARS-CoV-2 variants. Repertoires were generated with immunoSEQ multiplex PCR, while TCRdb's copy carries only in-frame clones and drops some. This repertoire shows 400,000 to 500,000 clones, 85% to 90% found once; its top ten account for 2% to 3%. The sample here was peripheral blood, taken in a trial of Ad26.COV2.S vaccine versus placebo. The receptors shown here come from a person aged 18-65 years who received the Ad26.COV2.S COVID-19 vaccine or a placebo. Each CDR3 is given with its conserved first and last residue. Fields, in order: V gene, clone size, J gene, D gene, CDR3 protein, CDR3 DNA. A D gene is named only where the DNA matches it firmly. A clone size is listed for some rows: how often the clone was seen (once, few, many), or a class if it is expanded.

v_call: TRBV7-2
clone_size: -
j_call: TRBJ1-2
d_call: TRBD1
cdr3_aa: CASSRTGVFYGYTF
cdr3_nt: TGTGCCAGCAGTAGGACAGGGGTTTTCTATGGCTACACCTTC

v_call: TRBV20-1
clone_size: -
j_call: TRBJ2-3
d_call: -
cdr3_aa: CSASSIQGTTDTQYF
cdr3_nt: TGCAGTGCTAGTAGTATACAGGGAACTACAGATACGCAGTATTTT

v_call: TRBV5-1
clone_size: -
j_call: TRBJ2-1
d_call: -
cdr3_aa: CASSEGQPLYNEQFF
cdr3_nt: TGCGCCAGCAGCGAAGGACAGCCCCTCTACAATGAGCAGTTCTTC

v_call: TRBV29-1
clone_size: -
j_call: TRBJ1-1
d_call: -
cdr3_aa: CSVEGLGQGSVGRF
cdr3_nt: TGCAGCGTTGAGGGATTGGGGCAGGGCTCGGTCGGAAGGTTT

v_call: TRBV25-1
clone_size: -
j_call: TRBJ2-3
d_call: -
cdr3_aa: CASSEYREGVAQYF
cdr3_nt: TGTGCCAGCAGTGAATATAGGGAGGGGGTTGCGCAGTATTTT

v_call: TRBV5-1
clone_size: -
j_call: TRBJ2-3
d_call: -
cdr3_aa: CASSVRDKITDTQYF
cdr3_nt: TGCGCCAGCAGCGTCCGGGACAAGATCACAGATACGCAGTATTTT

v_call: TRBV4-3
clone_size: once
j_call: TRBJ1-5
d_call: -
cdr3_aa: CASSQGRNQPQHF
cdr3_nt: TGCGCCAGCAGCCAAGGCCGGAATCAGCCCCAGCATTTT

v_call: TRBV7-2
clone_size: -
j_call: TRBJ2-2
d_call: -
cdr3_aa: CASSSGTANTGELFF
cdr3_nt: TGTGCCAGCAGCTCCGGTACCGCGAACACCGGGGAGCTGTTTTTT

v_call: TRBV5-1
clone_size: -
j_call: TRBJ2-1
d_call: TRBD2
cdr3_aa: CASRLADYNEQFF
cdr3_nt: TGCGCCAGCAGACTAGCGGACTACAATGAGCAGTTCTTC

v_call: TRBV29-1
clone_size: -
j_call: TRBJ1-3
d_call: -
cdr3_aa: CSAMRTAPGNTIYF
cdr3_nt: TGCAGCGCGATGCGGACAGCTCCTGGAAACACCATATATTTT

v_call: TRBV7-3
clone_size: -
j_call: TRBJ1-1
d_call: TRBD1
cdr3_aa: CASSFDRVTEAFF
cdr3_nt: TGTGCCAGCAGTTTTGACAGGGTGACTGAAGCTTTCTTT

v_call: TRBV6-5
clone_size: -
j_call: TRBJ1-1
d_call: TRBD1
cdr3_aa: CASRGQGSNTEAFF
cdr3_nt: TGTGCCAGCAGAGGACAGGGGTCGAACACTGAAGCTTTCTTT

v_call: TRBV20-1
clone_size: -
j_call: TRBJ1-1
d_call: -
cdr3_aa: CSARLVTEAFF
cdr3_nt: TGCAGTGCTAGATTAGTCACTGAAGCTTTCTTT

v_call: TRBV4-3
clone_size: -
j_call: TRBJ1-3
d_call: -
cdr3_aa: CASSQAPDGGWNTIYF
cdr3_nt: TGCGCCAGCAGCCAAGCGCCGGACGGGGGTTGGAACACCATATATTTT

v_call: TRBV6-2/TRBV6-3
clone_size: -
j_call: TRBJ1-5
d_call: TRBD1
cdr3_aa: CASSYGTAHNQPQHF
cdr3_nt: TGTGCCAGCAGTTACGGGACAGCCCACAATCAGCCCCAGCATTTT

v_call: TRBV4-1
clone_size: -
j_call: TRBJ2-5
d_call: -
cdr3_aa: CASSQDPNQETQYF
cdr3_nt: TGCGCCAGCAGCCAAGACCCAAACCAAGAGACCCAGTACTTC

v_call: TRBV6-2/TRBV6-3
clone_size: -
j_call: TRBJ2-3
d_call: TRBD2
cdr3_aa: CASSYLGLANTDTQYF
cdr3_nt: TGTGCCAGCAGTTACCTAGGACTAGCGAACACAGATACGCAGTATTTT

v_call: TRBV5-1
clone_size: -
j_call: TRBJ2-7
d_call: -
cdr3_aa: CASTARGTQVGEQYF
cdr3_nt: TGCGCCAGCACCGCTCGAGGGACGCAGGTTGGAGAGCAGTACTTC

v_call: TRBV6-2/TRBV6-3
clone_size: once
j_call: TRBJ1-2
d_call: TRBD1
cdr3_aa: CASSRQGAPPQDGYTF
cdr3_nt: TGTGCCAGCAGTCGTCAGGGGGCCCCCCCACAGGATGGCTACACCTTC

v_call: TRBV25-1
clone_size: -
j_call: TRBJ1-4
d_call: TRBD1
cdr3_aa: CASGTGWEKLFF
cdr3_nt: TGTGCCTCCGGGACAGGGTGGGAAAAACTGTTTTTT